This is a list of T cell receptor beta chains from one sample in a study of T cell repertoires in cytomegalovirus infection. TCRdb independently ran MiXCR on the reads; one entry per CDR3 protein. The table shows under 200,000 distinct CDR3 sequences, with less than 9.5% occurring only once. Input material: PBMCs. The receptors derive from a human donor in good health (CMV status not recorded). Some clones in this sample may be carry-over from other donors' samples. The CDR3 runs from the conserved cysteine through the conserved F or W. The D gene is left open where the match is weak. Size values are once, few and many counts, or a class for expanded clones, and some rows have none.

CDR3aa: CASSGPRGGGYTF
CDR3nt: TGTGCCAGCAGTGGACCCAGGGGAGGCGGCTACACCTTC
d_gene: NA
v_gene: TRBV6-2/TRBV6-3
abundance: few
j_gene: TRBJ1-2

CDR3aa: CASKNTDTQYF
CDR3nt: TGTGCCAGCAAAAACACAGATACGCAGTATTTT
d_gene: NA
v_gene: TRBV6-1
abundance: many
j_gene: TRBJ2-3

CDR3aa: CASSSAGTGVHGYTF
CDR3nt: TGTGCCAGCAGTTCCGCCGGGACAGGGGTGCATGGCTACACCTTC
d_gene: TRBD1
v_gene: TRBV28
abundance: many
j_gene: TRBJ1-2

CDR3aa: CASRRDGAYTEAFF
CDR3nt: TGTGCCAGCAGGAGGGACGGGGCCTACACTGAAGCTTTCTTT
d_gene: NA
v_gene: TRBV6-2/TRBV6-3
abundance: many
j_gene: TRBJ1-1

CDR3aa: CASSPGGGQNTEAFF
CDR3nt: TGTGCCAGCAGTCCAGGCGGGGGGCAGAACACTGAAGCTTTCTTT
d_gene: NA
v_gene: TRBV12-3/TRBV12-4
abundance: few
j_gene: TRBJ1-1

CDR3aa: CASSQGTGWDTEAFF
CDR3nt: TGTGCCAGCAGCCAGGGGACGGGCTGGGACACTGAAGCTTTCTTT
d_gene: NA
v_gene: TRBV14
abundance: many
j_gene: TRBJ1-1

CDR3aa: CATSDSSGQAINQPQHF
CDR3nt: TGTGCCACCAGTGATTCGTCAGGACAGGCTATCAATCAGCCCCAGCATTTT
d_gene: TRBD1
v_gene: TRBV24-1
abundance: many
j_gene: TRBJ1-5

CDR3aa: CASSPRQLEAFF
CDR3nt: TGTGCCAGCAGCCCCCGACAGCTTGAAGCTTTCTTT
d_gene: NA
v_gene: TRBV7-2
abundance: many
j_gene: TRBJ1-1

CDR3aa: CASSPGLADYEQYF
CDR3nt: TGTGCCAGCAGCCCTGGACTAGCGGACTACGAGCAGTACTTC
d_gene: TRBD2
v_gene: TRBV13
abundance: many
j_gene: TRBJ2-7

CDR3aa: CASSRLLVGNSNQPQHF
CDR3nt: TGTGCCAGTAGCCGGCTGTTAGTGGGTAATAGCAATCAGCCCCAGCATTTT
d_gene: NA
v_gene: TRBV19
abundance: few
j_gene: TRBJ1-5

CDR3aa: CAQRGANTIYF
CDR3nt: TGTGCCCAGCGTGGGGCTAACACCATATATTTT
d_gene: NA
v_gene: TRBV7-2
abundance: few
j_gene: TRBJ1-3

CDR3aa: CASSFRGGVQPQHF
CDR3nt: TGTGCCAGCAGTTTTAGGGGAGGGGTTCAGCCCCAGCATTTT
d_gene: NA
v_gene: TRBV12-3/TRBV12-4
abundance: NA
j_gene: TRBJ1-5

CDR3aa: CASSLSGQGEETQYF
CDR3nt: TGTGCCAGCAGTTTAAGTGGCCAGGGCGAAGAGACCCAGTACTTC
d_gene: NA
v_gene: TRBV28
abundance: many
j_gene: TRBJ2-5

CDR3aa: CASSLAGTAGGEQYF
CDR3nt: TGTGCCAGCAGTTTAGCGGGCACCGCTGGGGGCGAGCAGTACTTC
d_gene: NA
v_gene: TRBV12-3/TRBV12-4
abundance: many
j_gene: TRBJ2-7

CDR3aa: CACGFRDRTYEQYF
CDR3nt: TGTGCCTGCGGATTCCGGGACAGGACCTACGAGCAGTACTTC
d_gene: TRBD1
v_gene: TRBV5-4
abundance: NA
j_gene: TRBJ2-7

CDR3aa: CSVDGGGNQPQHF
CDR3nt: TGCAGCGTTGATGGTGGGGGCAATCAGCCCCAGCATTTT
d_gene: NA
v_gene: TRBV29-1
abundance: many
j_gene: TRBJ1-5

CDR3aa: CATQKEQGRREAFF
CDR3nt: TGTGCCACTCAAAAGGAGCAGGGCCGACGGGAAGCTTTCTTT
d_gene: NA
v_gene: TRBV19
abundance: many
j_gene: TRBJ1-1

CDR3aa: CASSLAYPTQPQHF
CDR3nt: TGTGCCAGCAGCTTAGCGTACCCAACGCAGCCCCAGCATTTT
d_gene: NA
v_gene: TRBV7-8
abundance: many
j_gene: TRBJ1-5

CDR3aa: CASSLRWHMNTEAFF
CDR3nt: TGTGCCAGCAGTTTAAGGTGGCACATGAACACTGAAGCTTTCTTT
d_gene: NA
v_gene: TRBV27
abundance: many
j_gene: TRBJ1-1

CDR3aa: CASSLQTGTPYEQYF
CDR3nt: TGTGCCAGCAGCCTGCAGACAGGGACCCCTTACGAGCAGTACTTC
d_gene: TRBD1
v_gene: TRBV7-2
abundance: many
j_gene: TRBJ2-7

CDR3aa: CASSLGGTGLSPLHF
CDR3nt: TGTGCCAGCAGCTTAGGGGGGACAGGGCTTTCACCCCTCCACTTT
d_gene: TRBD1
v_gene: TRBV7-2
abundance: many
j_gene: TRBJ1-6

CDR3aa: CASSAQQGGQETQYF
CDR3nt: TGTGCCAGCAGCGCACAACAGGGAGGCCAAGAGACCCAGTACTTC
d_gene: NA
v_gene: TRBV9
abundance: NA
j_gene: TRBJ2-5

CDR3aa: CASTPTGWNTEAFF
CDR3nt: TGTGCCAGCACCCCTACGGGCTGGAACACTGAAGCTTTCTTT
d_gene: NA
v_gene: TRBV11-2
abundance: NA
j_gene: TRBJ1-1

CDR3aa: CASSKRGGTGELFF
CDR3nt: TGTGCCAGCAGCAAACGGGGGGGGACCGGGGAGCTGTTTTTT
d_gene: TRBD2
v_gene: TRBV27
abundance: NA
j_gene: TRBJ2-2

CDR3aa: CASSREWSNQPQHF
CDR3nt: TGTGCCAGCAGTCGGGAGTGGAGCAATCAGCCCCAGCATTTT
d_gene: NA
v_gene: TRBV28
abundance: few
j_gene: TRBJ1-5

CDR3aa: CASSLERWNTEAFF
CDR3nt: TGTGCCAGCAGCTTGGAACGGTGGAACACTGAAGCTTTCTTT
d_gene: NA
v_gene: TRBV7-2
abundance: many
j_gene: TRBJ1-1

CDR3aa: CASSLQREWSEQFF
CDR3nt: TGTGCCAGCAGTTTACAGCGGGAGTGGAGTGAGCAGTTCTTC
d_gene: TRBD2
v_gene: TRBV28
abundance: many
j_gene: TRBJ2-1

CDR3aa: CASSLTVVNEQFF
CDR3nt: TGTGCCAGCAGCTTGACTGTAGTAAATGAGCAGTTCTTC
d_gene: NA
v_gene: TRBV5-4
abundance: many
j_gene: TRBJ2-1

CDR3aa: CASSLQPGVSYEQYF
CDR3nt: TGCGCCAGCAGCCTACAACCCGGGGTCAGCTACGAGCAGTACTTC
d_gene: NA
v_gene: TRBV4-3
abundance: many
j_gene: TRBJ2-7

CDR3aa: CASSSRTGGSGEQYF
CDR3nt: TGTGCCAGCAGCTCCCGAACAGGGGGCTCTGGGGAGCAGTACTTC
d_gene: TRBD1
v_gene: TRBV7-8
abundance: many
j_gene: TRBJ2-7

CDR3aa: CASSELLAGGGEQYF
CDR3nt: TGTGCCAGCAGCGAGCTGCTAGCGGGGGGGGGTGAGCAGTACTTC
d_gene: TRBD2
v_gene: TRBV7-2
abundance: many
j_gene: TRBJ2-7

CDR3aa: CASSGVGQTNTGELFF
CDR3nt: TGTGCCAGCAGCGGGGTCGGGCAGACTAACACCGGGGAGCTGTTTTTT
d_gene: NA
v_gene: TRBV5-6
abundance: few
j_gene: TRBJ2-2

CDR3aa: CASSSDSLESYGYTF
CDR3nt: TGTGCCAGCAGCTCTGACAGCCTAGAATCCTATGGCTACACCTTC
d_gene: NA
v_gene: TRBV5-6
abundance: once
j_gene: TRBJ1-2

CDR3aa: CASSLGPEASYEQYF
CDR3nt: TGTGCCAGCAGCCTTGGACCCGAGGCCTCCTACGAGCAGTACTTC
d_gene: NA
v_gene: TRBV7-2
abundance: many
j_gene: TRBJ2-7

CDR3aa: CASSLFGALEEKLFF
CDR3nt: TGTGCCAGCAGTTTATTTGGGGCTTTGGAGGAAAAACTGTTTTTT
d_gene: NA
v_gene: TRBV28
abundance: many
j_gene: TRBJ1-4

CDR3aa: CASSPPEGSVTEAFF
CDR3nt: TGTGCCAGCAGTCCGCCTGAAGGGTCGGTCACTGAAGCTTTCTTT
d_gene: NA
v_gene: TRBV12-3/TRBV12-4
abundance: many
j_gene: TRBJ1-1

CDR3aa: CASSLDAGNTEAFF
CDR3nt: TGTGCCAGCAGCTTAGACGCGGGAAACACTGAAGCTTTCTTT
d_gene: NA
v_gene: TRBV7-3
abundance: many
j_gene: TRBJ1-1

CDR3aa: CASSTDRGTNEKLFF
CDR3nt: TGTGCCAGCAGCACCGACAGGGGAACTAATGAAAAACTGTTTTTT
d_gene: TRBD1
v_gene: TRBV2
abundance: NA
j_gene: TRBJ1-4

CDR3aa: CASSLARGPNTEAFF
CDR3nt: TGTGCCAGCAGCTTAGCCAGGGGACCAAACACTGAAGCTTTCTTT
d_gene: NA
v_gene: TRBV7-2
abundance: many
j_gene: TRBJ1-1

CDR3aa: CSARAAGSYEQYF
CDR3nt: TGCAGTGCTAGGGCGGCCGGGAGCTACGAGCAGTACTTC
d_gene: NA
v_gene: TRBV20-1
abundance: NA
j_gene: TRBJ2-7

CDR3aa: CASSDWDSGANVLTF
CDR3nt: TGTGCCAGCAGTGACTGGGACTCTGGGGCCAACGTCCTGACTTTC
d_gene: NA
v_gene: TRBV6-4
abundance: NA
j_gene: TRBJ2-6

CDR3aa: CASSPESPTYEQYF
CDR3nt: TGTGCCAGCAGCCCAGAAAGCCCCACCTACGAGCAGTACTTC
d_gene: NA
v_gene: TRBV7-9
abundance: few
j_gene: TRBJ2-7

CDR3aa: CSVGTGNNQPQHF
CDR3nt: TGCAGCGTTGGAACAGGGAACAATCAGCCCCAGCATTTT
d_gene: NA
v_gene: TRBV29-1
abundance: many
j_gene: TRBJ1-5

CDR3aa: CASSQGTGGSGTGELFF
CDR3nt: TGCGCCAGCAGCCAAGGGACAGGGGGATCTGGCACCGGGGAGCTGTTTTTT
d_gene: TRBD1
v_gene: TRBV4-1
abundance: few
j_gene: TRBJ2-2

CDR3aa: CASSLSRATEKLFF
CDR3nt: TGCGCCAGCAGCTTATCCCGGGCTACGGAAAAACTGTTTTTT
d_gene: NA
v_gene: TRBV5-1
abundance: few
j_gene: TRBJ1-4

CDR3aa: CASSFLMGKNIQYF
CDR3nt: TGTGCCAGCAGCTTCCTAATGGGCAAAAACATTCAGTACTTC
d_gene: NA
v_gene: TRBV7-2
abundance: many
j_gene: TRBJ2-4

CDR3aa: CASSLVAGGSGNEQFF
CDR3nt: TGTGCCAGCAGCTTAGTGGCGGGGGGGTCGGGGAATGAGCAGTTCTTC
d_gene: TRBD2
v_gene: TRBV7-2
abundance: NA
j_gene: TRBJ2-1

CDR3aa: CASSQDLQRGTYTGELFF
CDR3nt: TGCGCCAGCAGCCAAGATCTGCAAAGGGGGACGTACACCGGGGAGCTGTTTTTT
d_gene: NA
v_gene: TRBV4-3
abundance: NA
j_gene: TRBJ2-2

CDR3aa: CSALGQGSDNEQFF
CDR3nt: TGCAGTGCTCTGGGACAGGGCAGCGACAATGAGCAGTTCTTC
d_gene: TRBD1
v_gene: TRBV20-1
abundance: NA
j_gene: TRBJ2-1

CDR3aa: CASSRPGQVNEKLFF
CDR3nt: TGTGCCAGCAGTCGCCCGGGACAGGTTAATGAAAAACTGTTTTTT
d_gene: TRBD1
v_gene: TRBV28
abundance: few
j_gene: TRBJ1-4

CDR3aa: CASDNGNEHNEQFF
CDR3nt: TGTGCTAGTGATAATGGGAATGAACACAATGAGCAGTTCTTC
d_gene: NA
v_gene: TRBV12-5
abundance: NA
j_gene: TRBJ2-1

CDR3aa: CASSFGTSATYEQYF
CDR3nt: TGTGCCAGCAGCTTTGGAACTAGCGCCACCTACGAGCAGTACTTC
d_gene: TRBD2
v_gene: TRBV5-5
abundance: NA
j_gene: TRBJ2-7

CDR3aa: CASSSLGGRTDTQYF
CDR3nt: TGTGCCAGCAGCTCGTTGGGCGGGAGAACAGATACGCAGTATTTT
d_gene: TRBD2
v_gene: TRBV7-2
abundance: many
j_gene: TRBJ2-3

CDR3aa: CASSFYFSAGQGPKKMNTEAFF
CDR3nt: TGTGCCAGCAGCTTTTATTTCTCAGCAGGGCAGGGGCCAAAGAAGATGAACACTGAAGCTTTCTTT
d_gene: NA
v_gene: TRBV7-2
abundance: many
j_gene: TRBJ1-1

CDR3aa: CASVDRPMNTEAFF
CDR3nt: TGTGCCAGCGTAGACAGGCCGATGAACACTGAAGCTTTCTTT
d_gene: NA
v_gene: TRBV11-3
abundance: NA
j_gene: TRBJ1-1

CDR3aa: CATEKQGIRPQHF
CDR3nt: TGTGCCACCGAAAAACAGGGTATTAGGCCCCAGCATTTT
d_gene: NA
v_gene: TRBV28
abundance: NA
j_gene: TRBJ1-5

CDR3aa: CASSSLDRNYYGYTF
CDR3nt: TGTGCCAGCAGTTCCCTCGACAGAAACTACTATGGCTACACCTTC
d_gene: NA
v_gene: TRBV6-6
abundance: many
j_gene: TRBJ1-2

CDR3aa: CSVVGDSGVLSYEQYF
CDR3nt: TGCAGCGTTGTTGGGGACAGCGGCGTCCTCTCCTACGAGCAGTACTTC
d_gene: TRBD1
v_gene: TRBV29-1
abundance: few
j_gene: TRBJ2-7

CDR3aa: CASSQEPGLAYNEQFF
CDR3nt: TGTGCCAGCAGCCAGGAACCGGGACTAGCCTACAATGAGCAGTTCTTC
d_gene: TRBD2
v_gene: TRBV14
abundance: NA
j_gene: TRBJ2-1

CDR3aa: CASSLELRGVMNTEAFF
CDR3nt: TGTGCCAGCAGCTTAGAACTAAGGGGTGTGATGAACACTGAAGCTTTCTTT
d_gene: NA
v_gene: TRBV11-2
abundance: many
j_gene: TRBJ1-1